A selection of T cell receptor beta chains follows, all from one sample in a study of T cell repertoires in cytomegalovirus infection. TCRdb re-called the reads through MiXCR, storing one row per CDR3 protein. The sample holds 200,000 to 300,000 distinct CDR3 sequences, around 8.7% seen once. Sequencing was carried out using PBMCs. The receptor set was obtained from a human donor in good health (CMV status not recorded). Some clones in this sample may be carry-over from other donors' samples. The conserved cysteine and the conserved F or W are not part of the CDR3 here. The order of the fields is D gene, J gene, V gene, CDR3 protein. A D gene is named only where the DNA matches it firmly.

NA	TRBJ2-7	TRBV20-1	SARGLVFYEQY
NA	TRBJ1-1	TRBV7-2	ASSFGPRDTLRTEAF
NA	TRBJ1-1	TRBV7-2	ASRKLSPEAF
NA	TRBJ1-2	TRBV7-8	ASSLATGPGRYGYT
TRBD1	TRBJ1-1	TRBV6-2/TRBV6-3	ASATQGRSTEAF
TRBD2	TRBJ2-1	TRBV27	ASSSFSGTSLYNEQF
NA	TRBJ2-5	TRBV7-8	ASSLGLLETQY
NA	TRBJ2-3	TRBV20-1	SAPRETGVTDTQY
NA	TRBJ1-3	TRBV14	GSRKWLGNTIY
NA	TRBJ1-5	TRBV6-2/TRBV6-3	ASSRPNQPQH
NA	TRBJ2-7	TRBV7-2	ASSNPGEQY
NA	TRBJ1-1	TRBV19	ASSVTTANTEAF
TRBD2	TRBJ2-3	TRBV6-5	ASSSTSGRSTQY
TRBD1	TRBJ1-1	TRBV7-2	ASSFALGTGATEAF
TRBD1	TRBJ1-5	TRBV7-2	ASSLNPGQGPQPQH
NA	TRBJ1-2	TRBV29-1	SVEVGTSYGYT
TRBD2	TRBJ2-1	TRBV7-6	ASSYPGASGDENEQF
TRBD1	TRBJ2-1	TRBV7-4	ASSLDGRDRAF
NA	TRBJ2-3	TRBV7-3	ASSPLPLLGALTDTQY
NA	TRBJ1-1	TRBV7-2	ASSLASGGLGGTEAF
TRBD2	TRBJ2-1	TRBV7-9	ASSFSELADNEQF
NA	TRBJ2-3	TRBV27	ASSLRRGSTDTQY
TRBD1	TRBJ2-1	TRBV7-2	ASSLVGQGATYNEQF
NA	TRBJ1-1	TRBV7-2	ASSLADSNTEAF
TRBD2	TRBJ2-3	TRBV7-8	ASGTQGLAGVG
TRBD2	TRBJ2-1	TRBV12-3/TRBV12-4	ASSFRGGLIDEQF
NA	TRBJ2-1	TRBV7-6	ASSLERRTYNEQF
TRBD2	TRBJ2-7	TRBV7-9	ASSLLGLASGYEQY
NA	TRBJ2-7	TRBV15	ATSPPLLGYEQY
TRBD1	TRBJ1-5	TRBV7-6	ASSSTGGGQPQH
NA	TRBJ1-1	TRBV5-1	ASSAQLENTEAF